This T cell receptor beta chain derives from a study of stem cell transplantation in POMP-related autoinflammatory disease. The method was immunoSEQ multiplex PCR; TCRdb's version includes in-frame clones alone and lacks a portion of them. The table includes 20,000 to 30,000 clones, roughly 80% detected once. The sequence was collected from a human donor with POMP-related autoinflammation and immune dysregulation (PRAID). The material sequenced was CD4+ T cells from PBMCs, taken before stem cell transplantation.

The CDR3 DNA is TGTGCCAGTTCTCCGGGACTAGCGGGCACAGATACGCAGTATTTT. Its protein product is CASSPGLAGTDTQYF. V gene TRBV18 combines with J gene TRBJ2-3, with TRBD2 matching 11 bases. Germline V gene data show CDR1 as KGHSH and CDR2 as LQKENI. V was clipped by 9 bases and J by 1 base; unmatched bases: 6. This CDR3 is built from 15 residues.